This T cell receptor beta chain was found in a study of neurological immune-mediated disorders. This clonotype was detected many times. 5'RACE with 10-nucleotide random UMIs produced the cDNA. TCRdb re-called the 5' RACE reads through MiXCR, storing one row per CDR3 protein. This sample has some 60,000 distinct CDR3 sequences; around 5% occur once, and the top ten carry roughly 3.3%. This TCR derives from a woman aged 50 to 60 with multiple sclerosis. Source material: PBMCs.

CDR3 nucleotides: TGTGCCAGCAGCTTGTCTCCAGGAAAACTGTTTTTT. This codes for CASSLSPGKLFF. This rearrangement joins TRBV7-2 to TRBJ1-4; D not certain. There are 12 residues in the CDR3. CDR1 and CDR2 (germline): SGHTA, FQGNSA. V was trimmed by 3 bases and J by 10 bases, leaving 9 bases between them.